Presented here are 31 T cell receptor beta chains from one specimen sequenced in a study of yellow fever vaccine responses in identical twins. TCRdb re-called the RT-PCR reads through MiXCR, storing one row per CDR3 protein. The sample yields about 13,000 distinct CDR3 sequences, 84% seen once. The specimen comprised T cells from blood (PBMCs), unsorted or a sorted subset (not recorded which), sampled before or after yellow fever vaccination (not recorded which). These TCRs come from a young woman who received the yellow fever vaccine.

This clonotype came up a few times. J is TRBJ2-7 and V is TRBV15; tentative D call: TRBD1 (6 bases). The CDR3 runs to 14 residues. The germline V gene encodes CDR1 LNHNV and CDR2 YYDKDF (reference sequence). Trimming cost V 4 bases and J 4 bases, with 14 bases left between them. The CDR3 loop reads CATSKAGTIYEQYF. As DNA, the CDR3 is TGTGCCACCAGCAAAGCCGGGACAATTTACGAGCAGTACTTC.

A word on this clonotype: The junction and the germline gene differ at one end; a read error may be behind it. The V gene is TRBV15, the J gene TRBJ1-3; D remains unclear. This CDR3 has 14 amino acids. Germline CDR1 is LNHNV and CDR2 is YYDKDF (reference sequence). DNA of the CDR3: TGTGCCACCAGCGTGGACGGCTCTGGAAACACCTTATATTTT. This gives the protein CATSVDGSGNTLYF.

V and J are TRBV29-1 and TRBJ2-3; TRBD2 aligns across 10 bases. Trimming cost V 4 bases and J 1 base; bases outside gene matches: 2. CDR3 length: 14 amino acids. Germline V lookup: CDR1 SQVTM, CDR2 ANQGSEA. The CDR3 DNA is TGCAGCGTTGGGACTAGCGGTCGCACAGATACGCAGTATTTT. As protein: CSVGTSGRTDTQYF.

The rearrangement uses TRBV5-1 and TRBJ2-7; the match to TRBD2 covers 9 bases. V lost 7 bases to trimming and J lost 3 bases; unmatched junction nucleotides: 11. This CDR3 has 15 residues. The germline gives CDR1 SGHRS, CDR2 YFSETQ. This CDR3 reads CASAQRLAGVYEQYF. Written as DNA, the CDR3 is TGCGCCAGCGCACAGAGGTTAGCGGGAGTCTACGAGCAGTACTTC.

V gene TRBV11-2 combines with J gene TRBJ2-3; either TRBD1 or TRBD2 may supply D (5 bases each). Germline V lookup: CDR1 SGHAT, CDR2 FQNNGV. The germline V and J ends were trimmed by 4 bases and 4 bases, with 21 bases remaining between them. The CDR3 consists of 17 residues. The CDR3 nucleotides read TGTGCCAGCAGCTACATACACCTCCGGGACCACCCAGATACGCAGTATTTT. Translated, it gives CASSYIHLRDHPDTQYF.

The CDR3 nucleotides are TGTGCCAGCAGCTTATACAGCTACGAGCAGTACTTC. Translation: CASSLYSYEQYF. This chain links TRBV7-2 with TRBJ2-7, with D unresolved. The CDR3 is 12 amino acids. The V gene's germline CDR1 is SGHTA and CDR2 FQGNSA. V was pared by 2 bases and J by 3 bases, with 5 bases between. Based on the CDR3 plus reference TRBV7-2 and TRBJ2-7, the full variable domain is GAGVSQSPSNKVTEKGKDVELRCDPISGHTALYWYRQSLGQGLEFLIYFQGNSAPDKSGLPSDRFSAERTGGSVSTLTIQRTQQEDSAVYLCASSLYSYEQYFGPGTRLTVT.

The gene calls are TRBV4-2 and TRBJ2-1; TRBD2 matches at 10 bases. This CDR3 region has 17 residues. Trimming cost V 2 bases and J 7 bases; bases outside gene matches: 11. Germline V gene sequence: CDR1 LGHNA, CDR2 YNFKEQ. For the CDR3, the DNA is TGTGCCAGCAGCCAAATCCCACTAGCGGGGAACACGAATGAGCAGTTCTTC. Its translation: CASSQIPLAGNTNEQFF.

This sequence joins TRBV6-1 and TRBJ2-1; 10 nucleotides align to TRBD2. After removal of 7 bases from V and 4 bases from J, the junction contained 7 bases not matched to a gene. From germline, CDR1 is MNHNS and CDR2 SASEGT. CDR3 length: 15 amino acids. This CDR3 reads CASTKGLARYNEQFF. CDR3 bases: TGTGCCAGCACTAAGGGACTAGCGCGGTACAATGAGCAGTTCTTC.

This sequence joins TRBV23-1 and TRBJ1-1; D remains unclear. TRBV23-1 is an ORF, with its function uncertain. Trimming removed 3 bases at V and 4 bases at J, with 6 bases between. The CDR3 is 12 residues long. CDR3 bases: TGCGCCAGCAGTCAGACCCCCACTGAAGCTTTCTTT. It translates to CASSQTPTEAFF.

The CDR3 DNA follows: TGCAGCGCGCCCAGCCTGAACACTGAAGCTTTCTTT. This encodes CSAPSLNTEAFF. V is TRBV29-1 and J is TRBJ1-1; D unclear. V lost 7 bases and J lost 0, with 9 bases in between. The CDR3 spans 12 residues. The V gene's germline CDR1 is SQVTM and CDR2 ANQGSEA.

The chain employs TRBV10-3 and TRBJ1-4; tentatively, D is TRBD1 (6 bases). Germline CDR1 ENHRY, CDR2 SYGVKD. V was shortened by 3 bases and J by 8 bases, with 13 bases between the two germline ends. The CDR3 runs to 14 residues. Here the CDR3 reads CAISDGGPREKLFF. The CDR3 DNA reads as TGTGCCATCAGTGATGGGGGCCCCAGGGAAAAACTGTTTTTT.

This chain connects TRBV13 to TRBJ2-7; D ambiguous. CDR3 length: 13 residues. Trimming removed 2 bases from V and 1 base from J, with 6 bases in between. The germline CDR1 and CDR2 sequences are PRHDT and FYEKMQ (reference sequence). For the CDR3, the DNA is TGTGCCAGCAGCTTACGGGCGTCCTACGAGCAGTACTTC. Its translation: CASSLRASYEQYF.

The rearrangement links TRBV25-1 to TRBJ2-7, with TRBD1 matching 8 bases. The CDR3 is 14 amino acids. The J segment lost 3 bases and the V segment lost 4 bases, leaving 5 bases of the junction unmatched. CDR1 is MGHDK and CDR2 is SYGVNS in the germline V gene. In DNA, the CDR3 is TGTGCCAGCAGTGCGGGGGACAGGAGCTACGAGCAGTACTTC. Translating it yields CASSAGDRSYEQYF.

The chain has TRBV5-1 and TRBJ2-3; no clear D. Germline assignment: CDR1 SGHRS and CDR2 YFSETQ. This CDR3 spans 11 amino acids. V was clipped by 0 bases and J by 4 bases, with 0 bases between them. In DNA, the CDR3 is TGCGCCAGCAGCTTGGCAGATACGCAGTATTTT. Amino acids: CASSLADTQYF.

The CDR3 reads CATKAGSEAGELFF. The CDR3 DNA sequence: TGTGCCACCAAGGCAGGGAGTGAGGCCGGGGAGCTGTTTTTT. This chain links TRBV24-1 with TRBJ2-2; D tentatively fits TRBD1 or TRBD2 (5 bases each). The CDR3 is 14 amino acids. CDR1 and CDR2 (germline): KGHDR, SFDVKD. Trimming cost V 8 bases and J 6 bases, with 15 bases left between them.

The sample holds one count of this clonotype. DNA of the CDR3: TGTGCCAGCAGCCCCCCTGGGAGGCCGGGGGGCACAGATACGCAGTATTTT. This encodes CASSPPGRPGGTDTQYF. V gene TRBV3-1 combines with J gene TRBJ2-3; D may be TRBD2 (6 bases). This CDR3 has 17 amino acids. Trimming took 4 bases from V and 1 from J, leaving 18 bases between them. Germline assignment: CDR1 LGHDT and CDR2 YNNKEL (reference sequence).

The table lists this clonotype with a count of one. V gene TRBV11-3 combines with J gene TRBJ1-1, with 7 bases lining up with TRBD1. The CDR3 covers 15 residues. Germline-derived CDR1 and CDR2 are SGHNT and YENEEA. The V and J ends lost 5 bases and 0 bases, in that order; junction bases with no gene match: 6. Here the CDR3 reads CASSPTGQLNTEAFF. For the CDR3, the DNA is TGTGCCAGCAGCCCAACGGGACAGCTGAACACTGAAGCTTTCTTT.

The J gene is TRBJ2-5, the V gene TRBV20-1; D gene unclear. Trimming took 0 bases from V and 1 from J, leaving 12 bases between them. CDR1 DFQATT and CDR2 SNEGSKA come from the germline V gene (reference sequence). CDR3 length equals 15 residues. CDR3 residues: CSARDLESPQETQYF. The CDR3 DNA reads as TGCAGTGCTAGAGATCTAGAGTCCCCCCAAGAGACCCAGTACTTC.

This chain joins TRBV11-2 and TRBJ2-5; TRBD1 agrees at 9 bases. Germline V gene sequence: CDR1 SGHAT, CDR2 FQNNGV. V shed 5 bases, J shed 3 bases, and the junction held 10 bases outside the gene matches. The CDR3 runs 16 residues. CDR3 in amino acids: CASSPPGTGIEETQYF. The CDR3 coding sequence is TGTGCCAGCAGCCCACCCGGGACAGGGATCGAAGAGACCCAGTACTTC.

V gene TRBV10-3 combines with J gene TRBJ1-1; possible D gene TRBD1, 5 bases. CDR3 length: 14 residues. The ends were cut back, 5 bases at V and 0 bases at J, with 10 bases in the middle. CDR1 is ENHRY and CDR2 is SYGVKD in the germline V gene. The CDR3 DNA reads as TGTGCCATCAGTCAGGGTCCAATGAACACTGAAGCTTTCTTT. Amino acids: CAISQGPMNTEAFF.

Concerning this clonotype: The junction and the germline gene differ at one end; a read error may be behind it. The chain carries TRBV28 and TRBJ2-3; 8 bases match TRBD2. The CDR3 is 15 residues long. Germline CDR1 and CDR2: MDHEN and SYDVKM. The CDR3 DNA reads as TGTGCCTGCAGTTCCCCGGGACTAGTTCCAGATACGCAGTATTTT. Translation: CACSSPGLVPDTQYF. Full variable domain (missing parts from reference TRBV28 and TRBJ2-3): DVKVTQSSRYLVKRTGEKVFLECVQDMDHENMFWYRQDPGLGLRLIYFSYDVKMKEKGDIPEGYSVSREKKERFSLILESASTNQTSMYLCACSSPGLVPDTQYFGPGTRLTVL.

V is TRBV27 and J is TRBJ2-7; possibly TRBD1 or TRBD2 for D (5 bases each). In germline, CDR1 is MNHEY, CDR2 SMNVEV (reference sequence). The CDR3 contains 14 residues. The V and J ends lost 2 bases and 3 bases respectively, with 11 bases between them. The CDR3 DNA reads TGTGCCAGCAGTTTAGGTGGGACCCTCTACGAGCAGTACTTC. Amino acids: CASSLGGTLYEQYF.

J is TRBJ1-1 and V is TRBV15; 8 bases align to TRBD1. With V trimmed by 1 base and J by 7 bases, 5 bases remained unmatched. The CDR3 runs to 14 residues. Germline V gene sequence: CDR1 LNHNV, CDR2 YYDKDF (reference sequence). Here the CDR3 reads CATSRARGQIEAFF. CDR3 nucleotide sequence: TGTGCCACCAGCAGAGCCAGGGGGCAGATTGAAGCTTTCTTT.

This chain connects TRBV5-5 to TRBJ2-4, with D uncertain. The CDR3 loop spans 14 amino acids. V was pared by 2 bases and J by 1 base, with 7 bases between. Germline lookup yields CDR1 SGHKS and CDR2 YYEKEE (reference sequence). The CDR3 spells CASSFQSAKNIQYF. As DNA, the CDR3 is TGTGCCAGCAGCTTCCAGAGCGCCAAAAACATTCAGTACTTC.

V and J are TRBV29-1 and TRBJ2-5; D is perhaps TRBD2 (7 bases). The CDR3 consists of 13 residues. Germline V CDR1 and CDR2: SQVTM, ANQGSEA. The V end was cut by 7 bases, the J end by 5 bases, with 17 bases between. The chain's CDR3 is CSANSGGVETQYF. The DNA of the CDR3 is TGCAGCGCTAACTCGGGGGGCGTGGAGACCCAGTACTTC.

The rearrangement uses TRBV11-3 and TRBJ2-7; 7 bases fit TRBD1. This CDR3 contains 14 residues. J lost 3 bases, V lost 5 bases, and 7 bases had no gene match. Germline V gene sequence: CDR1 SGHNT, CDR2 YENEEA. The CDR3 DNA sequence: TGTGCCAGCAGCCGTGGGACAGAGCGCTACGAGCAGTACTTC. Translating it yields CASSRGTERYEQYF.

The CDR3 here is CASCVISRGSYEQYF. In DNA, the CDR3 is TGTGCCAGCTGTGTGATTTCTAGGGGGTCCTACGAGCAGTACTTC. The V and J genes are TRBV28 and TRBJ2-7, with TRBD1 as a possible D gene (6 bases). Trimming stripped 8 bases from V and 1 base from J, with 18 bases between. Looked up from germline, CDR1 is MDHEN and CDR2 is SYDVKM. CDR3 length equals 15 residues.

Only a few counts were recorded for this clonotype. The chain has TRBV14 and TRBJ2-7, with TRBD2 matching 11 bases. V trimming: 6 bases; J trimming: 3 bases; junction bases outside the gene matches: 4. There are 14 residues in the CDR3. CDR1 and CDR2 from the germline V gene are SGHDN and FVKESK. This chain's CDR3 is CASSYTSGGYEQYF. CDR3 nucleotide sequence: TGTGCCAGCAGTTATACTAGCGGGGGCTACGAGCAGTACTTC.

This clonotype has just one count. The chain is built from TRBV12-3 or TRBV12-4 and TRBJ2-2; D is undetermined. This CDR3 has 13 amino acids. The V end was cut by 3 bases, the J end by 3 bases, with 5 bases between. The CDR3 is CASSFKHTGELFF. The CDR3, as DNA: TGTGCCAGCAGTTTTAAACACACCGGGGAGCTGTTTTTT.

The genes are TRBV4-1 and TRBJ2-7, with D possibly being TRBD2 (7 bases). V was pared by 1 base and J by 3 bases, with 13 bases between. This CDR3 comprises 15 residues. CDR1 is MGHRA and CDR2 is YSYEKL in the germline V gene. Written as DNA, the CDR3 is TGCGCCAGCAGCCAAGTGGGGGGGGCAGACTACGAGCAGTACTTC. This encodes CASSQVGGADYEQYF.

This clonotype was seen once. The gene calls are TRBV2 and TRBJ2-7, with 8 bases that match TRBD1. CDR1 is SNHLY and CDR2 is FYNNEI in the germline V gene. V lost 7 bases and J lost 3; bases outside the gene matches: 2. This CDR3 region has 12 residues. Here the CDR3 DNA reads TGTGCCAGCAACAGGGGGGTCTACGAGCAGTACTTC. This gives the protein CASNRGVYEQYF. Full variable domain (remainder filled in from reference TRBV2 and TRBJ2-7): EPEVTQTPSHQVTQMGQEVILRCVPISNHLYFYWYRQILGQKVEFLVSFYNNEISEKSEIFDDQFSVERPDGSNFTLKIRSTKLEDSAMYFCASNRGVYEQYFGPGTRLTVT.